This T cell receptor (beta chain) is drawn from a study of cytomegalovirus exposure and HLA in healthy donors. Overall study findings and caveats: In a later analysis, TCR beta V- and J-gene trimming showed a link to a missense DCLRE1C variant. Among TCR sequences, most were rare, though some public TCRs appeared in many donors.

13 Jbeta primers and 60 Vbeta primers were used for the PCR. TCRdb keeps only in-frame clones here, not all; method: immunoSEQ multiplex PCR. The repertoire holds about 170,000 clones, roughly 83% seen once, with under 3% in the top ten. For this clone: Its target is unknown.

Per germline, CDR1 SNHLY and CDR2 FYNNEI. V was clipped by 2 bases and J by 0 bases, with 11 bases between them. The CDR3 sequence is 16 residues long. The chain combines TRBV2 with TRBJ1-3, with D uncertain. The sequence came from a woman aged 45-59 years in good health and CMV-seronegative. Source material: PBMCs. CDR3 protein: CASSENQLASGNTIYF. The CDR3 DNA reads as TGTGCCAGCAGTGAAAACCAGCTAGCCTCTGGAAACACCATATATTTT.